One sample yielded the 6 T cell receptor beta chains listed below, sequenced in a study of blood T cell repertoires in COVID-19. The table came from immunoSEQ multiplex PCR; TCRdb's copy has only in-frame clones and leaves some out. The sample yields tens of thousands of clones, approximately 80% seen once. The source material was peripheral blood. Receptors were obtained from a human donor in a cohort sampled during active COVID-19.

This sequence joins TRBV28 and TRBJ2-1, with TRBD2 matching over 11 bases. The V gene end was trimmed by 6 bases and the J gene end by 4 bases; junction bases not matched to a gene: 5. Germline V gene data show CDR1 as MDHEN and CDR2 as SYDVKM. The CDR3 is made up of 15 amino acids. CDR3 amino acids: CASSKTSGRYNEQFF. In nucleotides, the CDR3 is TGTGCCAGCAGCAAAACTAGCGGGAGATACAATGAGCAGTTCTTC.

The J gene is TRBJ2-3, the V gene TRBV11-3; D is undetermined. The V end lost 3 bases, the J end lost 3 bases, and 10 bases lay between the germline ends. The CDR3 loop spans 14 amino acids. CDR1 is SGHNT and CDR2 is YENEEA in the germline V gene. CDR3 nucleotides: TGTGCCAGCAGCTTGAATGGCAAAACAGATACGCAGTATTTT. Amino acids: CASSLNGKTDTQYF.

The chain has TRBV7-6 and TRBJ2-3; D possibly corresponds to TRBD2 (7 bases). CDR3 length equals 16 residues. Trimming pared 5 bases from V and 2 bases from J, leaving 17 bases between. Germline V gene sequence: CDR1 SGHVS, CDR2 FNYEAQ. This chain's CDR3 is CASSHPGGAATDTQYF. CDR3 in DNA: TGTGCCAGCAGCCACCCTGGGGGGGCAGCCACAGATACGCAGTATTTT.

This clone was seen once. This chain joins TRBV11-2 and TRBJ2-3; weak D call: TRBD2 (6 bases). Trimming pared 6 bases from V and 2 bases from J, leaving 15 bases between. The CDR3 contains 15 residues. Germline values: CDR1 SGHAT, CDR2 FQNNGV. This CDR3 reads CASSRGGGVTDTQYF. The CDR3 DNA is TGTGCCAGCAGTCGGGGCGGCGGGGTCACAGATACGCAGTATTTT.

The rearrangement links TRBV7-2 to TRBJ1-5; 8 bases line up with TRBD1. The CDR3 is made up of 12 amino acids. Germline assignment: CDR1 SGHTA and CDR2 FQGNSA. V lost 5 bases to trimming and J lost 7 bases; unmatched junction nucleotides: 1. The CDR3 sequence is CASSHRGQPQHF. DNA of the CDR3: TGTGCCAGCAGCCACAGGGGGCAGCCCCAGCATTTT.

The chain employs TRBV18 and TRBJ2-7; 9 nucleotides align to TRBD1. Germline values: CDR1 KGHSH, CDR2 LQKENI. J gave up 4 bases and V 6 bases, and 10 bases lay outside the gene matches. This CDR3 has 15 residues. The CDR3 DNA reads TGTGCCAGCTCGGGGGAGACAGGGGGAGCTTACGAGCAGTACTTC. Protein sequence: CASSGETGGAYEQYF.